This T cell receptor (beta chain) was sequenced in a study of cytomegalovirus exposure and HLA in healthy donors. Study-level background: About 85 million unique TCR sequences came from HLA-typed donors in an early release.

Notes on the study in general: There was a cluster of highly shared sequence variants that was likely a sequencing artifact. CMV antigen specificity was confirmed in vitro for a few CMV-associated chains.

When sampled, the donors appeared nominally healthy, though they likely had unrecorded immune exposures. This clone showed up just a few times. Its specificity is unknown. The PCR used 60 Vbeta and 13 Jbeta primers. TCRdb's copy holds only in-frame clones and misses some; the assay was immunoSEQ multiplex PCR. Of some 140,000 clones listed, roughly 79% are singletons. Germline lookup yields CDR1 SGHVS and CDR2 FNYEAQ. The CDR3 extends over 14 amino acids. The germline V and J ends were trimmed by 5 bases and 5 bases, with 16 bases remaining between them. The source material was PBMCs. The sequence was obtained from a man aged 18 to 30 in good health and CMV-seronegative. The gene calls are TRBV7-6 and TRBJ2-7, with a tentative D call TRBD1 (5 bases). CDR3 amino acids: CASSALQGLDEQYF. The CDR3 coding sequence is TGTGCCAGCAGCGCATTGCAGGGTCTGGACGAGCAGTACTTC.